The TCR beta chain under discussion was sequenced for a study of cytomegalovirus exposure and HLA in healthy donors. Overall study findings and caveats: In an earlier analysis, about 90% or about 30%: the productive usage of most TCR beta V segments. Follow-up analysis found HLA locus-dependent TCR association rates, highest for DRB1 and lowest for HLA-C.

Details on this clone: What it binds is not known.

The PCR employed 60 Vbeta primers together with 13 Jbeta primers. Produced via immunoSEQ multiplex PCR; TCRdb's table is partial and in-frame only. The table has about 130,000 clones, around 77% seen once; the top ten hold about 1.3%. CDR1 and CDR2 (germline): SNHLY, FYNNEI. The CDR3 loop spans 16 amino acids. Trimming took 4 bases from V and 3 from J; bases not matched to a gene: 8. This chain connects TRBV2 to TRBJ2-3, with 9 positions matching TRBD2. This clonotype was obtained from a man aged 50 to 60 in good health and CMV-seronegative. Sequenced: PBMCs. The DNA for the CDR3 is TGTGCCAGCAGTGCAGGAGCGGGAGGTGGAACAGATACGCAGTATTTT. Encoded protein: CASSAGAGGGTDTQYF.